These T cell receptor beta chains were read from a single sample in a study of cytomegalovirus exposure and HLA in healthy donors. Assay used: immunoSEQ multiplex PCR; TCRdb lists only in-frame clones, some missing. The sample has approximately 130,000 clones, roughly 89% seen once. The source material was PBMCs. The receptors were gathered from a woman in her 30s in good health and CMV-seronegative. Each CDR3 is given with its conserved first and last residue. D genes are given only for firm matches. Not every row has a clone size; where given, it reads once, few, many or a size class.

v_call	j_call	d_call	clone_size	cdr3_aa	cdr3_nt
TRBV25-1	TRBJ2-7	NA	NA	CASSGDIYEQYF	TGTGCCAGCAGTGGAGACATTTACGAGCAGTACTTC
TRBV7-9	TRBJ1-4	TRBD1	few	CSSSLGQGRSNEKLFF	TGTTCCAGCAGCCTGGGACAGGGCCGTTCTAATGAAAAACTGTTTTTT
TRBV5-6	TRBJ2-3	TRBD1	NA	CASSLRQGLADTQYF	TGTGCCAGCAGCTTACGACAGGGGCTCGCAGATACGCAGTATTTT
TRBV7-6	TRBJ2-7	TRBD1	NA	CASSLDGTGVHEQYF	TGTGCCAGCAGCTTGGACGGGACAGGGGTACACGAGCAGTACTTC
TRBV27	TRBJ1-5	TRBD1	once	CASSFGTGRNQPQHF	TGTGCCAGCAGTTTTGGGACAGGACGGAATCAGCCCCAGCATTTT
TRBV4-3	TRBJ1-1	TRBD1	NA	CASSQALGQTNTEAFF	TGCGCCAGCAGCCAGGCCTTGGGACAGACGAACACTGAAGCTTTCTTT
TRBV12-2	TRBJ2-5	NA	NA	CASRLPGEGNGETQYF	TGTGCAAGTCGCTTACCGGGTGAGGGCAATGGGGAGACCCAGTACTTC
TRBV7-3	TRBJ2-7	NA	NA	CASSRNPGYEQYF	TGTGCCAGCAGCAGAAATCCAGGCTACGAGCAGTACTTC
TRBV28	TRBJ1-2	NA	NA	CASSFSITTFYGYTF	TGTGCCAGCAGTTTCTCCATTACGACATTCTATGGCTACACCTTC
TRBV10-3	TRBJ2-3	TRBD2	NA	CAISPGGATDTQYF	TGTGCCATCAGCCCCGGGGGGGCCACAGATACGCAGTATTTT
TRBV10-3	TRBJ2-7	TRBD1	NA	CAIRQGAGEQYF	TGTGCCATCAGGCAGGGGGCAGGTGAGCAGTACTTC
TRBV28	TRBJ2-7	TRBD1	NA	CASSSPGQGANEQYF	TGTGCCAGCAGTTCTCCGGGACAGGGGGCCAACGAGCAGTACTTC
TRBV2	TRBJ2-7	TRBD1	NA	CASSWGQGSYEQYF	TGTGCCAGCAGTTGGGGACAGGGCTCTTACGAGCAGTACTTC
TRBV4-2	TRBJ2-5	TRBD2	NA	CASSQGGVAGGPGGETQYF	TGTGCCAGCAGCCAAGGAGGGGTAGCGGGAGGCCCGGGCGGAGAGACCCAGTACTTC
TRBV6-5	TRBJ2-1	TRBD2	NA	CASSYLASGINEQFF	TGTGCCAGCAGTTATTTGGCTAGCGGGATTAATGAGCAGTTCTTC
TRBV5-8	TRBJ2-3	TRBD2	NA	CASSFRDYLSGDTQYF	TGTGCCAGCAGCTTCCGGGACTACCTATCCGGAGATACGCAGTATTTT
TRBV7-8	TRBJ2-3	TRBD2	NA	CASSPLGRGGQDTQYF	TGTGCCAGCAGCCCCCTGGGGCGGGGGGGCCAAGATACGCAGTATTTT
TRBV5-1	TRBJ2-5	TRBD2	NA	CASSLGLAGGRYQETQYF	TGCGCCAGCAGCTTGGGACTAGCGGGGGGCAGGTACCAAGAGACCCAGTACTTC
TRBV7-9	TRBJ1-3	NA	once	CASSLAFHSTGNTIYF	TGTGCCAGCAGCTTAGCGTTTCACTCGACTGGAAACACCATATATTTT
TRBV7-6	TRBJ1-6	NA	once	CASSFESYNSPLHF	TGTGCCAGCAGCTTTGAGTCCTATAATTCACCCCTCCACTTT
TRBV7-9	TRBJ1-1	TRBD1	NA	CASSAQGARGNTEAFF	TGTGCCAGCAGCGCGCAGGGGGCGCGGGGGAACACTGAAGCTTTCTTT
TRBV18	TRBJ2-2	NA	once	CASSVLSENTGELFF	TGTGCCAGCTCTGTACTAAGCGAGAACACCGGGGAGCTGTTTTTT
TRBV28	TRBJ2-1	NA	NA	CASSSATGTEPYNEQFF	TGTGCCAGCAGTTCAGCGACCGGGACTGAACCCTACAATGAGCAGTTCTTC
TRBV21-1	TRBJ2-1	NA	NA	CASSNREGPNNEQFF	TGTGCCAGCAGCAATCGGGAGGGCCCTAACAATGAGCAGTTCTTC
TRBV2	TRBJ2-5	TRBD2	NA	CASSAAGVLGTQYF	TGTGCCAGCAGTGCGGCGGGGGTGCTGGGGACCCAGTACTTC
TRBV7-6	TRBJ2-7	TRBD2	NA	CASSLGAAGVGYEQYF	TGTGCCAGCAGCTTAGGGGCAGCGGGAGTGGGCTACGAGCAGTACTTC
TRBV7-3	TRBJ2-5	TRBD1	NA	CASSSTGGAGQETQYF	TGTGCCAGCAGCTCTACAGGGGGCGCTGGGCAAGAGACCCAGTACTTC
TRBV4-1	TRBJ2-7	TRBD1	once	CASSQGTGPYEQYF	TGCGCCAGCAGCCAAGGGACAGGACCCTACGAGCAGTACTTC
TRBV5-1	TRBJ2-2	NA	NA	CASSPSPGTKNTGELFF	TGCGCCAGCAGCCCTAGCCCCGGGACAAAGAACACCGGGGAGCTGTTTTTT
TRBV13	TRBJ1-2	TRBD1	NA	CASRASGTGLYGYTF	TGTGCCAGCAGGGCGAGCGGGACAGGGCTCTATGGCTACACCTTC
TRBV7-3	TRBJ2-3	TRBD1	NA	CASSLNRGYTQYF	TGTGCCAGCAGCTTAAACAGGGGGTATACGCAGTATTTT
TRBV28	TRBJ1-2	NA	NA	CASSLNFGYTF	TGTGCCAGCAGTTTAAACTTCGGCTACACCTTC
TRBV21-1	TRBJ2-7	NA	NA	CASSILGAPKSTYEQYF	TGTGCCAGCAGCATCTTAGGGGCCCCTAAGTCAACCTACGAGCAGTACTTC
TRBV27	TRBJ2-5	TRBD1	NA	CASTYYSGQQEETQYF	TGTGCCAGCACCTATTATTCGGGACAGCAAGAGGAGACCCAGTACTTC
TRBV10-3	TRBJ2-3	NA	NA	CAISELAVRTDTQYF	TGTGCCATCAGTGAGTTAGCGGTAAGGACAGATACGCAGTATTTT
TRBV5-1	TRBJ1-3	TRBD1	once	CASSSGTGGFGNTIYF	TGCGCCAGCAGCTCTGGGACAGGGGGTTTTGGAAACACCATATATTTT
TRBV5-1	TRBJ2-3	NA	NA	CASSLPHTDTQYF	TGCGCCAGCAGCTTGCCCCACACAGATACGCAGTATTTT
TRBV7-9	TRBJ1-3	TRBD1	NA	CASSPPSGRDRGLNTIYF	TGTGCCAGCAGCCCGCCCAGTGGGAGGGACAGGGGGCTGAACACCATATATTTT
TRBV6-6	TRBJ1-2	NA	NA	CASGFGSFYGYTF	TGTGCCAGCGGCTTCGGGAGTTTTTATGGCTACACCTTC
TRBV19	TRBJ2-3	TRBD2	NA	CASRGEGYRLAGGPDTQYF	TGTGCCAGTAGAGGAGAAGGGTACCGACTAGCGGGAGGCCCAGATACGCAGTATTTT
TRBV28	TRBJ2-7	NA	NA	CASSSGLRPYTYEQYF	TGTGCCAGCAGCTCGGGTTTGAGGCCTTACACCTACGAGCAGTACTTC
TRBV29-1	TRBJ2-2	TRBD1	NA	CSVKQGTATTGELFF	TGCAGCGTCAAACAGGGGACAGCCACGACCGGGGAGCTGTTTTTT
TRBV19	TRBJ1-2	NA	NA	CASSPQTAGNYGYTF	TGTGCCAGTAGCCCCCAGACAGCGGGTAACTATGGCTACACCTTC
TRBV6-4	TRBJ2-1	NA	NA	CASNTTDGNNEQFF	TGTGCCAGCAATACGACAGACGGTAACAATGAGCAGTTCTTC
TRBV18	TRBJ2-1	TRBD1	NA	CASYSGQDNEQFF	TGTGCCAGCTACTCGGGACAGGACAATGAGCAGTTCTTC
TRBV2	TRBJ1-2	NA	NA	CASSEGENYGYTF	TGTGCCAGCAGTGAAGGGGAGAACTATGGCTACACCTTC
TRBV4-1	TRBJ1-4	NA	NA	CASSQEGRGREKLFF	TGCGCCAGCAGCCAAGAGGGCAGGGGAAGAGAAAAACTGTTTTTT
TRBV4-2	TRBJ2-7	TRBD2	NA	CASSPGLGLAGYEQYF	TGTGCCAGCAGCCCCGGGTTAGGACTAGCAGGCTACGAGCAGTACTTC
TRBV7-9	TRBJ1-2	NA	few	CASSSNPGEGGYTF	TGTGCCAGCAGCTCCAACCCAGGGGAGGGAGGCTACACCTTC
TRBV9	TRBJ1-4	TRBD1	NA	CASSVGGWDREKLFF	TGTGCCAGCAGCGTAGGAGGTTGGGACAGGGAAAAACTGTTTTTT
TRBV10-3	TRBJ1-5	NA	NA	CATKGGISSNQPQHF	TGTGCCACCAAAGGGGGAATTTCTAGCAATCAGCCCCAGCATTTT
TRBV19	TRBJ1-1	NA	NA	CASTRGQNTEAFF	TGTGCCAGTACCCGGGGACAGAACACTGAAGCTTTCTTT
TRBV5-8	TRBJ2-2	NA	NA	CASSLVGHRRTGELFF	TGTGCCAGCAGCTTGGTAGGACATCGGCGCACCGGGGAGCTGTTTTTT
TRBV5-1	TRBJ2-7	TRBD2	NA	CASSLALAGGYEQYF	TGCGCCAGCAGCTTGGCATTAGCGGGAGGCTACGAGCAGTACTTC